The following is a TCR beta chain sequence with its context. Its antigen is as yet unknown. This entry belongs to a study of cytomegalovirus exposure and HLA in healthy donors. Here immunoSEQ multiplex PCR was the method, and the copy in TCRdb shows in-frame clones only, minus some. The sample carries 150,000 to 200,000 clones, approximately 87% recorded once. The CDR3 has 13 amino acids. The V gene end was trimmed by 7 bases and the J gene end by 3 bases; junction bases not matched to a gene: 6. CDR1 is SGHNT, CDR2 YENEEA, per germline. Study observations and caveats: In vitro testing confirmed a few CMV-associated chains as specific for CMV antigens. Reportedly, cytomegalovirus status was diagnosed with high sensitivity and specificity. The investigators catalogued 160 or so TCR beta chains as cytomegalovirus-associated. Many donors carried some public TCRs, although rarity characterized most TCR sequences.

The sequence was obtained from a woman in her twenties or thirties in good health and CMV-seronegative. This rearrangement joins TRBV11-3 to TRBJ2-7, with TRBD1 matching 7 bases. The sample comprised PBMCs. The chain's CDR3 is CASNLGQSYEQYF. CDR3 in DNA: TGTGCCAGCAACCTGGGACAGAGCTACGAGCAGTACTTC.